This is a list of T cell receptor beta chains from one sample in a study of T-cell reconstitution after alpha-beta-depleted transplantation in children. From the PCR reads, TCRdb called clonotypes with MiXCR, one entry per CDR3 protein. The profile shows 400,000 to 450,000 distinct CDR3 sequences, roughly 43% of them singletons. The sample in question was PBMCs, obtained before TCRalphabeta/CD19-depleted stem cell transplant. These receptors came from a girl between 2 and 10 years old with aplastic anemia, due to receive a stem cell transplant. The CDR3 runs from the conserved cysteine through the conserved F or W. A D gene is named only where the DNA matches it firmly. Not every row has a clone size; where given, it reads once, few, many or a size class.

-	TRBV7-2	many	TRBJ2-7	TGTGCCAGCAGCTTAGCAGGAGGGTCCGCCTACGAGCAGTACTTC	CASSLAGGSAYEQYF
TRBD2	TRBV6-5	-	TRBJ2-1	TGTGCCAGCAGTTACTCTCTTAGCGGGAGAATGGACAATGAGCAGTTCTTC	CASSYSLSGRMDNEQFF
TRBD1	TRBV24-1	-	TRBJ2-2	TGTGCCACCGCTAGACAGGGGGCCGGGGAGCTGTTTTTT	CATARQGAGELFF
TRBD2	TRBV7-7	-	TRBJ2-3	TGTGCCAGCAGCTTGACTAGCGGGCCTAGCGATACGCAGTATTTT	CASSLTSGPSDTQYF
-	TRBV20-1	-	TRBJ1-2	TGCAGTGCTAGGACGTTAGCTAACTATGGCTACACCTTC	CSARTLANYGYTF
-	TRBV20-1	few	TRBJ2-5	TGCAGTGCTAGAGATTCGAACAGAGAGACCCAGTACTTC	CSARDSNRETQYF
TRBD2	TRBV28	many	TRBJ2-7	TGTGCCAGCAGTTTATCCATAGCGGGAGGGCCCCCCTACGAGCAGTACTTC	CASSLSIAGGPPYEQYF
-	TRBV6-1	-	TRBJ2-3	TGTGCCAGCAGTGGGGGAGATACGCAGTATTTT	CASSGGDTQYF
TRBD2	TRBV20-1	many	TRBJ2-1	TGCAGTGCGAGAAAGCGGGAGGGCCTCCGGAATGAGCAGTTCTTC	CSARKREGLRNEQFF
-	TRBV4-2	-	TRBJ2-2	TGTGCCAGCAGCCAAGATTTTACTAGGGGGACCGGGGAGCTGTTTTTT	CASSQDFTRGTGELFF
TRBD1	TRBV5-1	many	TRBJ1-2	TGCGCCAGCAGCTCGGGGACAGTTAACTATGGCTACACCTTC	CASSSGTVNYGYTF
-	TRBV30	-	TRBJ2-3	TGTGCCTGGAGTATGACCGGGCGGGTGCAGTATTTT	CAWSMTGRVQYF
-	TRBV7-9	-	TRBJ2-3	TGTGCCAGCAGCTTAGAAAGGTCAGAGCAGTATTTT	CASSLERSEQYF
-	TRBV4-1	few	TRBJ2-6	TGCGCCAGCAGCCACGCTACAGGGTTGTCTGGGGCCAACGTCCTGACTTTC	CASSHATGLSGANVLTF
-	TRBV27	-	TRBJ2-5	TGTGCCAGCAGACAGACAATCCAAGAGACCCAGTACTTC	CASRQTIQETQYF
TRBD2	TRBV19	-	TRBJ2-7	TGTGCCAGTAGTATCGCAGCTAGCGGGAGCTCCTACGAGCAGTACTTC	CASSIAASGSSYEQYF
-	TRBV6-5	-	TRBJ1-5	TGTGCCAGCAGTTTTGCAGGGAGAGGGCAGCCCCAGCATTTT	CASSFAGRGQPQHF
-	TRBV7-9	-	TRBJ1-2	TGTGCCAGCAGCCACCGGACAGAGAACTATGGCTACACCTTC	CASSHRTENYGYTF
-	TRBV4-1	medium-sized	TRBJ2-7	TGCGCCAGCAGCCAAGATTCGGGGATCGGACACGAGCAGTACTTC	CASSQDSGIGHEQYF
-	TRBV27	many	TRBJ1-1	TGTGCCAGCAGTTCACAGCTACCCAACACTGAAGCTTTCTTT	CASSSQLPNTEAFF
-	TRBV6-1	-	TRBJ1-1	TGTGCCAGCAGTCCCCAGGTCGGGGCCGGGGACACTGAAGCTTTCTTT	CASSPQVGAGDTEAFF
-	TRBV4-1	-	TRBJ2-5	TGCGCCAGCAGCCAAGGGGCTCCGAAGGTTCAGACCCAGTACTTC	CASSQGAPKVQTQYF
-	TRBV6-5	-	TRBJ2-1	TGTGCCAGCAGTTTAACGGGGTTGGGGAATGAGCAGTTCTTC	CASSLTGLGNEQFF
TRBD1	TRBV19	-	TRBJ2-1	TGTGCCACGGACCCCGGGACAGGGGCTGTCAATGAGCAGTTCTTC	CATDPGTGAVNEQFF
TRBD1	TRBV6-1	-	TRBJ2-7	TGTGCCAGCAGTGCCCTAGACAGGGGCGAGCAGTACTTC	CASSALDRGEQYF
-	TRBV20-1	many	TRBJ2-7	TGCAGTGCTACGCCGGGGGGCCCCTACGAGCAGTACTTC	CSATPGGPYEQYF
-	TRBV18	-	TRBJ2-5	TGTGCCAGCTCACCAGGGATTAAAGAGACCCAGTACTTC	CASSPGIKETQYF
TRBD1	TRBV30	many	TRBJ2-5	TGTGCCTGGAGCCCAGGGACAGCAACTCAAGAGACCCAGTACTTC	CAWSPGTATQETQYF
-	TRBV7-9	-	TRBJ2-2	TGTGCCCCATCTGGGGCGGCCACCGGGGAGCTGTTTTTT	CAPSGAATGELFF
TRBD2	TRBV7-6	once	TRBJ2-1	TGTGCCAGCAGCTTAAATAACGGACTAGCTGTAAATGAGCAGTTCTTC	CASSLNNGLAVNEQFF
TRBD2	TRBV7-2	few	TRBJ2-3	TGTGCCAGCAGCCCACGAAGCGGGAGCCCCACAGATACGCAGTATTTT	CASSPRSGSPTDTQYF
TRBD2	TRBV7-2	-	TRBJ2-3	TGTGCCAGCAGTCCCGGGACTAGCGTCACAGATACGCAGTATTTT	CASSPGTSVTDTQYF
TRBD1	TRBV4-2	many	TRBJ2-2	TGTGCCAGCAGCCGCTCGGGACAGGGGTCGAACACCGGGGAGCTGTTTTTT	CASSRSGQGSNTGELFF
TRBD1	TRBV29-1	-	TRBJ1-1	TGCAGCGTCCCCGGACAGGGGACTGAAGCTTTCTTT	CSVPGQGTEAFF
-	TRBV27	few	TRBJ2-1	TGTGCCAGCAGTATCAGGGAACCCTACAATGAGCAGTTCTTC	CASSIREPYNEQFF
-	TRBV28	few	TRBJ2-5	TGTGCCAGCAACGGGGGTGGAGCGGCAAAAGAGACCCAGTACTTC	CASNGGGAAKETQYF
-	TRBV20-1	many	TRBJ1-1	TGCAGTGCTAGAGACCCGAACTGGGAGGGGCTTGAAGCTTTCTTT	CSARDPNWEGLEAFF
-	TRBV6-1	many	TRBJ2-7	TGTGCCAGCAGTGATTACTACGAGCAGTACTTC	CASSDYYEQYF
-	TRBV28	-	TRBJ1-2	TGTGCCAGCAGTAACGAGACAGGACATCCCCGCTACTATGGCTACACCTTC	CASSNETGHPRYYGYTF
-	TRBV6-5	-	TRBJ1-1	TGTGCCAGCAGTTACTCGACTTCGAACACTGAAGCTTTCTTT	CASSYSTSNTEAFF
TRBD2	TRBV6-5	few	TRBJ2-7	TGTGCCAGCAGTTGGGGGGAGGGCTCCTACGAGCAGTACTTC	CASSWGEGSYEQYF
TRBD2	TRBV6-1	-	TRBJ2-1	TGTGCCAGCAGGAAGAGAACCGGGACTAGCGGTCCCAATGAGCAGTTCTTC	CASRKRTGTSGPNEQFF
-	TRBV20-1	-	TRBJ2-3	TGCAGTGGCGGCGGGGTCAACACAGATACGCAGTATTTT	CSGGGVNTDTQYF